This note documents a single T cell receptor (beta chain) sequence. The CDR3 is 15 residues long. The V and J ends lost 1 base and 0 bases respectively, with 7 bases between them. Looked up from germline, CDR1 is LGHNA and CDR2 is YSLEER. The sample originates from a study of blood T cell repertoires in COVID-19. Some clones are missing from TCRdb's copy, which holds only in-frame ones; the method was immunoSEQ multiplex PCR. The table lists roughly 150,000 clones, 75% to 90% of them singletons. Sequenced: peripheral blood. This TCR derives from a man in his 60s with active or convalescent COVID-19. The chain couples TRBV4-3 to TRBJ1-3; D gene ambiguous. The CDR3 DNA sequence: TGCGCCAGCAGCCAAGGAGGGAACTCTGGAAACACCATATATTTT. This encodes CASSQGGNSGNTIYF.